One and the same sample provided the 14 T cell receptor beta chains below, sequenced in a study of cytomegalovirus exposure and HLA in healthy donors. 60 Vbeta and 13 Jbeta primers were used in PCR. Clones were sequenced by immunoSEQ multiplex PCR, and TCRdb holds only the in-frame ones, with some missing. The sample lists 70,000 to 90,000 clones, 55% to 65% occurring once. Sequenced input: PBMCs. The receptors were sampled from a woman aged 40 to 50 in good health and CMV-seropositive.

The chain carries TRBV18 and TRBJ2-7; weak D call: TRBD1 (6 bases). CDR1 is KGHSH and CDR2 is LQKENI in the germline V gene. Trimming shortened V by 3 bases and J by 6 bases, and 15 bases separated the two germline ends. This CDR3 is built from 14 residues. The CDR3 loop reads CASSPDRTPGEQYF. CDR3 nucleotides: TGTGCCAGCTCACCGGACAGAACCCCTGGCGAGCAGTACTTC.

The chain has TRBV4-2 and TRBJ2-1; tentative D call: TRBD2 (6 bases). The V end was cut by 0 bases, the J end by 6 bases, with 12 bases between. The CDR3 is 15 residues long. Germline CDR1 is LGHNA and CDR2 is YNFKEQ. CDR3 region: CASSQDPATSNEQFF. CDR3 bases: TGTGCCAGCAGCCAAGATCCCGCGACTAGCAATGAGCAGTTCTTC.

In this sample, this clone turned up a few times. This sequence joins TRBV10-3 and TRBJ1-1, with D unclear. V was pared by 0 bases and J by 0 bases, with 8 bases between. Germline assignment: CDR1 ENHRY and CDR2 SYGVKD. This CDR3 region has 15 residues. The CDR3 protein is CAISESSSMNTEAFF. The CDR3 nucleotides read TGTGCCATCAGTGAGTCGTCGAGTATGAACACTGAAGCTTTCTTT.

The chain uses TRBV6-5 and TRBJ1-4; D remains ambiguous. The CDR3 has 12 amino acids. The germline gives CDR1 MNHEY, CDR2 SVGAGI. V was clipped by 6 bases and J by 7 bases, with 9 bases between them. The CDR3 DNA follows: TGTGCCAGCAGGAGCCGTAGTGAAAAACTGTTTTTT. Amino acid sequence: CASRSRSEKLFF.

The chain is built from TRBV7-8 and TRBJ2-3; the D gene is possibly TRBD2 (6 bases). The CDR3 extends over 14 amino acids. Germline V gives CDR1 SGHVS, CDR2 FQNEAQ. The V gene lost 5 bases and the J gene lost 2 bases, with 11 bases spanning the gap. CDR3 nucleotide sequence: TGTGCCAGCAGCCCGACTAGATACACAGATACGCAGTATTTT. Encoded protein: CASSPTRYTDTQYF.

This sequence joins TRBV28 and TRBJ1-2; tentatively, D is TRBD1 (6 bases). The CDR3 has 13 residues. The germline CDR1 and CDR2 sequences are MDHEN and SYDVKM. Deletions cut 5 bases from V and 7 bases from J, with 14 bases between. The CDR3 reads CASSTTGLFGYTF. The DNA of the CDR3 is TGTGCCAGCAGTACTACAGGGTTGTTTGGCTACACCTTC.

This clone was recorded once. V gene TRBV9 combines with J gene TRBJ2-7, with a tentative D call TRBD2 (5 bases). Germline V gives CDR1 SGDLS, CDR2 YYNGEE. CDR3 length: 15 amino acids. V lost 1 base to trimming and J lost 2 bases, with 13 bases between them. CDR3 residues: CASSVSGGIAYEQYF. The CDR3 nucleotides read TGTGCCAGCAGCGTATCTGGAGGAATCGCCTACGAGCAGTACTTC. Full variable domain (missing parts from reference TRBV9 and TRBJ2-7): DSGVTQTPKHLITATGQRVTLRCSPRSGDLSVYWYQQSLDQGLQFLIQYYNGEERAKGNILERFSAQQFPDLHSELNLSSLELGDSALYFCASSVSGGIAYEQYFGPGTRLTVT.

The chain couples TRBV27 to TRBJ1-1, with D hard to call. CDR1 and CDR2 from the germline V gene are MNHEY and SMNVEV (reference sequence). This CDR3 spans 12 amino acids. The V end was cut by 9 bases, the J end by 5 bases, with 13 bases between. CDR3 sequence: CASSRRGTEAFF. In DNA form, the CDR3 reads TGTGCCAGTAGTCGCCGGGGAACTGAAGCTTTCTTT.

The chain has TRBV19 and TRBJ2-5, with 12 nucleotides matching TRBD2. The germline V gene has CDR1 LNHDA and CDR2 SQIVND (reference sequence). Trimming cost V 3 bases and J 6 bases; bases outside gene matches: 5. This CDR3 has 15 amino acids. CDR3 sequence (DNA): TGTGCCAGTAGTATTTTTACTAGCGGGAGGCAGACCCAGTACTTC. Translation gives CASSIFTSGRQTQYF.

The J gene is TRBJ1-5, the V gene TRBV27, with D possibly matching TRBD1 (6 bases). The CDR3 has 14 residues. V lost 3 bases and J 4 bases, leaving 10 bases between the germline ends. Germline CDR1 reads MNHEY; CDR2 reads SMNVEV (reference sequence). CDR3 loop: CASSFLQGNQPQHF. The CDR3 DNA sequence: TGTGCCAGCAGTTTTCTTCAGGGGAATCAGCCCCAGCATTTT.

V and J are TRBV5-1 and TRBJ2-5; possible D gene TRBD1, 6 bases. V lost 1 base, J lost 3 bases, and 10 bases lay in between. Germline-derived CDR1 and CDR2 are SGHRS and YFSETQ. The CDR3 has 14 amino acids. CDR3 region: CASSLFAGEETQYF. The CDR3 DNA follows: TGCGCCAGCAGCTTGTTTGCAGGGGAAGAGACCCAGTACTTC.

The chain uses TRBV7-2 and TRBJ2-3; 7 nucleotides align to TRBD2. This CDR3 has 17 amino acids. Germline CDR1 SGHTA, CDR2 FQGNSA. V lost 3 bases and J lost 1; bases outside the gene matches: 10. CDR3 residues: CASSLVGTGGGTDTQYF. DNA of the CDR3: TGTGCCAGCAGCTTGGTGGGAACGGGGGGTGGCACAGATACGCAGTATTTT.

The count of this clone is one. The chain combines TRBV6-5 with TRBJ2-4; 14 bases are shared with TRBD2. This CDR3 is 15 amino acids long. Germline V gene lookup returns CDR1 MNHEY and CDR2 SVGAGI. V trimming: 6 bases; J trimming: 9 bases; junction bases outside the gene matches: 7. The CDR3 loop reads CASRPGTSGGGIQYF. CDR3 nucleotide sequence: TGTGCCAGCAGACCCGGGACTAGCGGGGGCGGCATTCAGTACTTC.

The J gene is TRBJ1-2, the V gene TRBV6-5; tentative D call: TRBD1 (5 bases). Germline V gives CDR1 MNHEY, CDR2 SVGAGI. The CDR3 loop spans 13 amino acids. Trimming took off 5 bases at V and 4 bases at J, with 11 bases between the two ends. DNA for the CDR3: TGTGCCAGCAGTGCCTCGGACACCTATGGCTACACCTTC. Amino acid sequence: CASSASDTYGYTF.